This entry features one T cell receptor (beta chain) sequence. Under the authors' procedure: Nucleated cell number was recorded as an estimate derived from reference gene primer amplification. Only in-frame clones appear in the TCRdb table, and some are missing; sequencing was by immunoSEQ multiplex PCR. D and trimming were read from the DNA, whereas the V and J calls and clone size are those reported in that table. The data contain a few hundred thousand clones, over 75% of them seen just once; the ten biggest clones take up about 0.8%. The sample belongs to a study of blood T cell repertoires in COVID-19. Study-wide background: COVID-19 samples collected from the United States, Italy and Spain covered acute and convalescent phases.

Germline values: CDR1 LNHDA, CDR2 SQIVND (reference sequence). The junction had 14 bases not matched to a gene; V was cut back by 7 bases and J by 0 bases. The CDR3 has 20 amino acids. The source material was peripheral blood. The sequence came from a woman aged 25 to 45 with acute or convalescent COVID-19. The V and J genes are TRBV19 and TRBJ2-3, with 15 bases aligning to TRBD2. DNA for the CDR3: TGTGCCAGTAACCCGCTGCGGACTAGCGGGAGGGCCCCTAGCACAGATACGCAGTATTTT. It yields the protein CASNPLRTSGRAPSTDTQYF.